A selection of T cell receptor beta chains follows, all from one sample in a study of shared clonotypes between healthy human individuals. Assay: immunoSEQ multiplex PCR; the TCRdb copy retains only in-frame clones and omits some. The repertoire holds hundreds of thousands of clones, roughly 96% seen once, with about 0.11% in the top ten. Sequencing was performed on naive CD8+ T cells sorted from blood. The receptors come from a woman in her twenties or thirties in good health. The CDR3 runs from the conserved cysteine through the conserved F or W. D genes are given only for firm matches. Some rows have no size entry. The others give once, few or many, or a class for an expanded clone.

J	D	size	V	DNA	CDR3
TRBJ2-4	-	once	TRBV9	TGTGCCAGCAGTCTGGGTGGACTACCTAAAAACATTCAGTACTTC	CASSLGGLPKNIQYF
TRBJ1-4	-	few	TRBV7-2	TGTGCCAGCAGCTTGTTGGGCCCTAATGAAAAACTGTTTTTT	CASSLLGPNEKLFF
TRBJ2-1	-	-	TRBV27	TGTGCCAGCGGGTTCCAGGACTTGAGCTCCTACAATGAGCAGTTCTTC	CASGFQDLSSYNEQFF
TRBJ2-1	TRBD1	-	TRBV28	TGTGCCAGCACCAGACCCGGGACAGGGGAGTGGAATATCCCTAATGAGCAGTTCTTC	CASTRPGTGEWNIPNEQFF
TRBJ2-7	TRBD1	once	TRBV6-1	TGTGCCAGCAGGGGGACAGGGGAGACCTACGAGCAGTACTTC	CASRGTGETYEQYF
TRBJ2-7	TRBD1	-	TRBV4-1	TGCGCCAGCAGCCAACCGGGACAGCCTCTCGAGCAGTACTTC	CASSQPGQPLEQYF
TRBJ2-7	TRBD2	-	TRBV29-1	TGCAGCGTTGAAGGGGAGGGGTACTACGAGCAGTACTTC	CSVEGEGYYEQYF
TRBJ1-2	-	once	TRBV4-1	TGCGCCAGCAGCCTAACACACGGAACCCTCTATGGCTACACCTTC	CASSLTHGTLYGYTF
TRBJ2-7	-	-	TRBV11-2	TGTGCCAGCAGCTCCGGGGACTTTCCGCGCCCCTACGAGCAGTACTTC	CASSSGDFPRPYEQYF
TRBJ2-7	-	-	TRBV5-1	TGCGCCAGCAGCCCGACTGGAACCTACGAGCAGTACTTC	CASSPTGTYEQYF
TRBJ2-7	-	-	TRBV7-9	TGTGCCAGCAGCCCCCCGTGGGGGTTGGAGCAGTACTTC	CASSPPWGLEQYF
TRBJ2-7	-	few	TRBV4-1	TGCGCCAGCAGCCTTAGCGGAGCAAACTCCTACGAGCAGTACTTC	CASSLSGANSYEQYF
TRBJ1-3	TRBD1	-	TRBV4-1	TGCGCCAGCAGCCAAGAACGGACAGGGGAGGTGGGAAACACCATATATTTT	CASSQERTGEVGNTIYF
TRBJ2-3	-	-	TRBV30	TGTGCCTGGAGTGGTGACGATACGCAGTATTTT	CAWSGDDTQYF
TRBJ2-1	TRBD2	once	TRBV25-1	TGTGCCAGCAGTGCTAGCGGGGGAAACTCCTACAATGAGCAGTTCTTC	CASSASGGNSYNEQFF
TRBJ1-4	-	few	TRBV7-9	TGTGCCAGCAGTCCGGCTAATGAAAAACTGTTTTTT	CASSPANEKLFF
TRBJ2-7	TRBD2	-	TRBV19	TGTGCCAGTAGTGTGGCTAGCGGGAGGTACGAGCAGTACTTC	CASSVASGRYEQYF
TRBJ2-7	TRBD2	-	TRBV19	TGTGCCAGTAGTATAGGTAGCGGGAGTAGATACGAGCAGTACTTC	CASSIGSGSRYEQYF
TRBJ2-5	-	once	TRBV5-6	TGTGCCAGCAGCTTGGGCGGGGACCCAGGGACCCAGTACTTC	CASSLGGDPGTQYF
TRBJ2-7	TRBD1	-	TRBV9	TGTGCCAGCAGCGTACCCGGGACAGGGCAAGAGCAGTACTTC	CASSVPGTGQEQYF
TRBJ2-2	TRBD2	-	TRBV6-6	TGTGCCAGCAGTTACATAGTTTCGGGAGGCACCGGGGAGCTGTTTTTT	CASSYIVSGGTGELFF
TRBJ2-5	TRBD2	-	TRBV7-2	TGTGCCAGCAGCTTCCCTCGACTAGCGGAGCATTTACAAGAGACCCAGTACTTC	CASSFPRLAEHLQETQYF
TRBJ2-1	TRBD1	-	TRBV18	TGTGCCAGCTCAGACAGGGCCGGGTTTGGCAATGAGCAGTTCTTC	CASSDRAGFGNEQFF
TRBJ1-1	-	-	TRBV5-6	TGTGCCAGCAGCTTGGAACAGGGAGGTACTGAAGCTTTCTTT	CASSLEQGGTEAFF
TRBJ2-7	-	-	TRBV4-1	TGCGCCAGCAGCCAAACAAGATCTGGTGGCGAGCAGTACTTC	CASSQTRSGGEQYF
TRBJ2-3	TRBD2	-	TRBV15	TGTGCCACCAGCAAAGACCCAGCGGGATCACGAGATACGCAGTATTTT	CATSKDPAGSRDTQYF
TRBJ2-5	-	-	TRBV5-4	TGTGCCAGCAGCCTTGCGACCGAGGGCCGGGCGCGGGTACACTTC	CASSLATEGRARVHF
TRBJ2-7	-	-	TRBV27	TGTGCCAGCAGTTTTGAGGGGACGAAGAACGAGCAGTACTTC	CASSFEGTKNEQYF
TRBJ1-1	-	-	TRBV9	TGTGCCAGCAGCCCCCGAGGGGCGGAGGCTTTCTTT	CASSPRGAEAFF
TRBJ1-1	-	-	TRBV28	TGTGCCAGCAGTTTATTTACGGGGCGGAGAGGGGAAATGAACACTGAAGCTTTCTTT	CASSLFTGRRGEMNTEAFF
TRBJ2-7	-	-	TRBV4-1	TGCGCCAGCAGCCTCGGCCAGGGAAGCGAGCAGTACTTC	CASSLGQGSEQYF
TRBJ2-1	-	once	TRBV7-9	TGTGCCAGCAGCCTCCGACAGGTACACAATGAGCAGTTCTTC	CASSLRQVHNEQFF
TRBJ2-1	-	-	TRBV7-8	TGTGCCAGCAGCTTAGGAGGCTCCTACAATGAGCAGTTCTTC	CASSLGGSYNEQFF
TRBJ2-1	-	-	TRBV6-6	TGTGCCAGCAGTTACTCTGTGAACAATGAGCAGTTCTTC	CASSYSVNNEQFF
TRBJ1-1	-	-	TRBV2	TGTGCCAGCAGCAAGGCCCCTCGTAACACTGAAGCTTTCTTT	CASSKAPRNTEAFF
TRBJ2-7	TRBD2	-	TRBV5-6	TGTGCCAGCAGCTTGGAACTAGCGGGAGGGCTCGACGAGCAGTACTTC	CASSLELAGGLDEQYF